This T cell receptor beta chain appears in the sequencing data of a study of T cell responses to AZD1222 COVID-19 vaccine. Points from the study as a whole: Following two doses of AZD1222, Spike-specific TCR breadth and depth rose.

The assay was immunoSEQ multiplex PCR, and TCRdb's table has in-frame clones only and misses some. The table has some 170,000 clones, roughly 91% seen once. Of note for this clone: Its specificity is not known.

Sequencing was performed on peripheral blood, taken on day 0 of AZD1222 vaccination. The sequence derives from an adult in good health.

The CDR3 protein is CASSRDWGPGELFF. CDR3 sequence (DNA): TGTGCCAGCTCCCGGGACTGGGGCCCCGGGGAGCTGTTTTTT. V is TRBV27 and J is TRBJ2-2; perhaps TRBD2 as D (6 bases). Germline lookup yields CDR1 MNHEY and CDR2 SMNVEV (reference sequence). This CDR3 has 14 amino acids. Trimming removed 8 bases from V and 6 bases from J, with 16 bases in between.